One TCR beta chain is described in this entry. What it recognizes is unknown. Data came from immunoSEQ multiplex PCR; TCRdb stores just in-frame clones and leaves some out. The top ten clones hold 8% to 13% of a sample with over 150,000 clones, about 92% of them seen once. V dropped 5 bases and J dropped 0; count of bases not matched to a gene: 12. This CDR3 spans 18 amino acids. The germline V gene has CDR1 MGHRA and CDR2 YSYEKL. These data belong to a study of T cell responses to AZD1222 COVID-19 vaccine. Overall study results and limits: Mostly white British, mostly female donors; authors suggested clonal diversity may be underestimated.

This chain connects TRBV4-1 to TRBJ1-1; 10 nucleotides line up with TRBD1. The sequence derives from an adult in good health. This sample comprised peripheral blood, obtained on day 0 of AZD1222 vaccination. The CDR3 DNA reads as TGCGCCAGCAGCTCCCACGACAGGGGGCGTAGGATGAACACTGAAGCTTTCTTT. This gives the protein CASSSHDRGRRMNTEAFF.